This T cell receptor (beta chain) is from a study of monozygotic twins with inflammatory bowel disease (dated by TCRdb to about 2019). For the wider study: A total of 28 monozygotic twin pairs were included in the full study, comprising nine German pairs (four IBD-concordant, five IBD-discordant) and 19 IBD-discordant Danish pairs. Each individual had, on average, about 151 000 unique TCRalpha sequences and 181 000 unique TCRbeta sequences available for analysis. The search for disease-associated traits relied mainly on comparing IBD patients with their genetically identical healthy co-twins within discordant pairs.

Preparation of the library involved 5' RACE. The input for every TCR library was roughly 3,200 ng of total RNA. For each sample, cDNA was synthesized in eight separate reactions using SMARTScribe reverse transcriptase. During cDNA synthesis, template switching was used to introduce unique molecular identifiers that contained a 6-nucleotide sample barcode. TCRalpha and TCRbeta cDNA was amplified in two nested PCRs of 16 and 9 cycles, and bead purification was carried out after each PCR. Before amplification, cDNA was treated with uracil DNA-glycosylase and purified using the QIAquick PCR purification kit. The second PCR added Illumina TruSeq-compatible adapters along with sample-specific barcodes. TapeStation and Qubit were used to check library quality and concentration, and around 4.5 ng of each library went into the pool. The pooled libraries were sequenced with 2 x 100 bp reads and custom sequencing primers on an Illumina HiSeq2500 single-index Rapid Run. In the source study's methods: PCR and sequencing errors were corrected by UMI-based consensus assembly using MiGEC version 1.2.6. V(D)J alignment, clonotype assembly and CDR3 extraction were performed with MiXCR version 2.1.1. To normalise gene usage, clonotype sharing and MAIT/NKT TCR abundance, the analysis used the top 1000, 10 000 and 20 000 clonotypes per sample. After downsampling to 27 000 UMIs, diversity was calculated as the inverse Simpson index using the vegan R package. Paired Mann-Whitney U tests were applied to discordant twin pairs, and Benjamini-Hochberg correction was used for multiple testing. TCRdb reprocessed the reads; each CDR3 protein sequence makes one entry, and DNA is unavailable. TCRdb, rather than the study authors, made the V and J calls. The sample's own table lists about 210,000 distinct CDR3 sequences. Less than 2% of the sample comes from the top ten.

The CDR3 contains 15 residues, cysteine and phenylalanine counted. Only the protein sequence is given. CDR1 and CDR2 are read off the germline V gene (reference sequence) as SEHNR and FQNEAQ. Here is what the overall study found, with its caveats: Fewer clonotypes were shared with other individuals by IBD patients than by healthy twins, most markedly in patients showing signs of disease activity. Because patients were on differing immunosuppressive treatments, the repertoires may have picked up extra background noise and inter-individual variability. Concordant and discordant twins showed no difference in repertoire similarity, possibly because of limited statistical power. The results gave no support for a single strong signal or clonotype linked to IBD. TCRbeta repertoire diversity, by inverse Simpson index, was decreased in IBD patients compared with their healthy co-twins. Distinction between different T cell subtypes could not be achieved in the analysis.

With regard to this clonotype: This receptor's antigen is unknown.

From each donor, a roughly 2.5 ml peripheral blood sample was collected into PAXgene tubes and stored at -80 degrees C. Without T cell sorting, total RNA was isolated from whole blood using the PAXgene blood miRNA kit on an automated QIAcube. Deep TCRalpha and TCRbeta repertoire profiling with unique molecular barcoding was performed on peripheral blood of monozygotic twin pairs concordant or discordant for inflammatory bowel disease. For every twin pair, smoking habits were documented, and each individual was categorised as a current, former or never smoker. The chain joins TRBV7-9 to TRBJ2-6. Sequences were obtained from blood. The TCR comes from a human donor with ulcerative colitis or Crohn's disease, or a healthy co-twin of an affected twin (not recorded which). The CDR3 protein is CASTLNLAGANVLTF.